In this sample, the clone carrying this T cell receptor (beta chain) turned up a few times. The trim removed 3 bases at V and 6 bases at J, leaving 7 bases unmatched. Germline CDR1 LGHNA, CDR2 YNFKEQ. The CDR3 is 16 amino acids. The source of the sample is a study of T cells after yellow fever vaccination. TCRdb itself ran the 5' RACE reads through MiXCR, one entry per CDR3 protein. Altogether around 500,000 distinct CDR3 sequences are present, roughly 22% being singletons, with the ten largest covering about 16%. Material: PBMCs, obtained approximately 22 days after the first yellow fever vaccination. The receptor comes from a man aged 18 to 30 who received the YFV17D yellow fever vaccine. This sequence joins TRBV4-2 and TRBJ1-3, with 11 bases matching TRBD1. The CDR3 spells CASSQGPGQGANTIYF. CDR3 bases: TGTGCCAGCAGCCAGGGCCCCGGACAGGGGGCAAACACCATATATTTT.